Given below is one TCR beta chain in context. Its matching antigen is unknown. Other nucleotide sequences in the sample specify the same CDR3. The study ran its PCR with 60 Vbeta and 13 Jbeta primers. Sequenced by immunoSEQ multiplex PCR; TCRdb stores in-frame clones only, minus some. The profile shows roughly 200,000 clones, approximately 85% of them singletons. This sample was included in a study of cytomegalovirus exposure and HLA in healthy donors. In germline, CDR1 is KGHSH, CDR2 LQKENI. The CDR3 has 15 residues. Germline trimming cut 0 bases from V and 2 bases from J; bases unmatched to any gene: 2. Study results and limitations: Across all donors, roughly uniform sequencing depth was an assumption of the presence/absence analyses. The study dropped some indistinguishable V segments, TRBV6-2 and TRBV6-3 among them. Productive status was seen about 90% or about 30% of the time for most TCR beta V segments in an earlier analysis.

Healthy bone marrow donors made up the cohort. This TCR derives from a woman between 35 and 50 years old in good health and CMV-seronegative. The sequencing input was PBMCs. The chain carries TRBV18 and TRBJ2-3; 7 bases agree with TRBD2. The CDR3 reads CASSPPGLSTDTQYF. For the CDR3, the DNA is TGTGCCAGCTCACCACCGGGACTATCCACAGATACGCAGTATTTT.